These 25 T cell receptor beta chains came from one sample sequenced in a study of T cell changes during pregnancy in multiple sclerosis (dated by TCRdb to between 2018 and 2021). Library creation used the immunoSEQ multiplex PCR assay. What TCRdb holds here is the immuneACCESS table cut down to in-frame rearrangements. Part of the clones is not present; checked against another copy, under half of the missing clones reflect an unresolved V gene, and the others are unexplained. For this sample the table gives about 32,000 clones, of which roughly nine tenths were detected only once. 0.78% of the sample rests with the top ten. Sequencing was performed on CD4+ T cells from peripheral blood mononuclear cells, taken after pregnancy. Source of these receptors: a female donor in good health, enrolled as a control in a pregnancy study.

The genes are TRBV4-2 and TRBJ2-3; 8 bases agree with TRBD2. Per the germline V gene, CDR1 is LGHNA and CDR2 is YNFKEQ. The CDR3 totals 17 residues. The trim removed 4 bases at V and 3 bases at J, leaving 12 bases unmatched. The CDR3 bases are TGTGCCAGCAGCCCCGAGCCTCGGGGGGGCATGACAGATACGCAGTATTTT. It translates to CASSPEPRGGMTDTQYF.

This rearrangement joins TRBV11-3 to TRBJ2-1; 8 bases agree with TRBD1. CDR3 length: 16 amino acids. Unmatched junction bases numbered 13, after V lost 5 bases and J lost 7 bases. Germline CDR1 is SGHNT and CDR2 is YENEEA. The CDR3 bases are TGTGCCAGCAGCATCTCTCCCGGGACAGGACTTAATGAGCAGTTCTTC. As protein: CASSISPGTGLNEQFF.

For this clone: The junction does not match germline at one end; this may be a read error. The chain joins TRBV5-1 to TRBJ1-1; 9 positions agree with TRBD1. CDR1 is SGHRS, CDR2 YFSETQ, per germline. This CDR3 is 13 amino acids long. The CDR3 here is CASSSNRGRETFF. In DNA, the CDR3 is TGCGCCAGCAGCTCTAACAGGGGGCGTGAAACTTTCTTT.

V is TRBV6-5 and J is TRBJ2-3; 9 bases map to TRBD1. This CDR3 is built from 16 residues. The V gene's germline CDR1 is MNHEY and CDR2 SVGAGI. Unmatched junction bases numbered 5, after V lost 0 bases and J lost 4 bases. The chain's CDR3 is CASSYSSWTGADTQYF. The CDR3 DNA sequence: TGTGCCAGCAGTTACTCTTCGTGGACAGGGGCAGATACGCAGTATTTT.

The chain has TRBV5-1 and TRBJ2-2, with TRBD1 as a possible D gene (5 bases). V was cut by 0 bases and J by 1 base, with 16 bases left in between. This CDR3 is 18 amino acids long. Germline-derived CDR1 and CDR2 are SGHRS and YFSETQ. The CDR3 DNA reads TGCGCCAGCAGCTTGGTGTTGATCCCCCAGGGGAACACCGGGGAGCTGTTTTTT. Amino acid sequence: CASSLVLIPQGNTGELFF.

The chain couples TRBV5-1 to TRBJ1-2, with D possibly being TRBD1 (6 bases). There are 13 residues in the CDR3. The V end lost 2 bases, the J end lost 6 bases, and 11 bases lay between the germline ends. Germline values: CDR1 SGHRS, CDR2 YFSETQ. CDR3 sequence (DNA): TGCGCCAGCAGCTTCCCTGGGGGCGATGGCTACACCTTC. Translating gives CASSFPGGDGYTF.

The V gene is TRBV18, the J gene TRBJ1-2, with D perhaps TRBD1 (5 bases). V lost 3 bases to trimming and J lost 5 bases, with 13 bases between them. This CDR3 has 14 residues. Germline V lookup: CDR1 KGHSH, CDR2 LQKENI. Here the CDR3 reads CASSPQGDGYGYTF. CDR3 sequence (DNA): TGTGCCAGCTCACCGCAGGGCGACGGATATGGCTACACCTTC.

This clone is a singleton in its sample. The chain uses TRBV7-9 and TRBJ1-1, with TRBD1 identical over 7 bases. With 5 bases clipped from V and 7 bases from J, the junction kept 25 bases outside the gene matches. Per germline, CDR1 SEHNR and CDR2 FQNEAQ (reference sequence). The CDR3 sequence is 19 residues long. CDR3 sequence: CASSPSFARSPRQGVEAFF. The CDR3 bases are TGTGCCAGCAGCCCTAGTTTTGCGCGCAGTCCGCGACAGGGAGTTGAAGCTTTCTTT.

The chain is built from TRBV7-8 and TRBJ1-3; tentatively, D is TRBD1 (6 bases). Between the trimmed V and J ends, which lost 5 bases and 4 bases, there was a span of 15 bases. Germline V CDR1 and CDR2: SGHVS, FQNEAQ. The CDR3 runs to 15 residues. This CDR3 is CASSAYRESGNTIYF. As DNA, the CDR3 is TGTGCCAGCAGCGCCTACAGGGAATCAGGAAACACCATATATTTT.

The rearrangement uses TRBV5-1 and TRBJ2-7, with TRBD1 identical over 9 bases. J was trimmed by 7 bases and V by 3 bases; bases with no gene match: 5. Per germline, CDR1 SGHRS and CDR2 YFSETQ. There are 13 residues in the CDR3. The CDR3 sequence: CASSWTGAGEQYF. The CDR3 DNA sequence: TGCGCCAGCAGCTGGACAGGGGCGGGGGAGCAGTACTTC.

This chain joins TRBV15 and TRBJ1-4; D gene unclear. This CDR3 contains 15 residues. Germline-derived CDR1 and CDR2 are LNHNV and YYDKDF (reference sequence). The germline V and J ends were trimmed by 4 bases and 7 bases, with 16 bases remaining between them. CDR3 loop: CATSTSGMGGEKLFF. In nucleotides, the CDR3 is TGTGCCACCAGCACCAGCGGAATGGGAGGTGAAAAACTGTTTTTT.

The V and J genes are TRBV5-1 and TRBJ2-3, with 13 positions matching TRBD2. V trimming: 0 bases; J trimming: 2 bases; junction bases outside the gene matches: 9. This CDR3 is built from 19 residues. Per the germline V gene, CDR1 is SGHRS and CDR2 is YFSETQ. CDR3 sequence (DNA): TGCGCCAGCAGCTTGGCCCTAGGACTAGCGGGAGCAGTCACAGATACGCAGTATTTT. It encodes CASSLALGLAGAVTDTQYF. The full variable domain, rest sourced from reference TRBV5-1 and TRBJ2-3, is KAGVTQTPRYLIKTRGQQVTLSCSPISGHRSVSWYQQTPGQGLQFLFEYFSETQRNKGNFPGRFSGRQFSNSRSEMNVSTLELGDSALYLCASSLALGLAGAVTDTQYFGPGTRLTVL.

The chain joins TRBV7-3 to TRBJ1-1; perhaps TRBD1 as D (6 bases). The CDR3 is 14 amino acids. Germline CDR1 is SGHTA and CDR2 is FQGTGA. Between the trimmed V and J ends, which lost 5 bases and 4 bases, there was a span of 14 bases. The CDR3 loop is CASSPSGVGTEAFF. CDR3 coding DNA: TGTGCCAGCAGCCCTTCAGGGGTCGGCACTGAAGCTTTCTTT.

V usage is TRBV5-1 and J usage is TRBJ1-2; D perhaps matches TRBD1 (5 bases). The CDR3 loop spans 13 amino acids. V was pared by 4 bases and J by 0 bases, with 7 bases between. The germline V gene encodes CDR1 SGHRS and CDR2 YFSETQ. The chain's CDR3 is CASSQGTNYGYTF. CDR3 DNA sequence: TGCGCCAGCAGCCAGGGTACTAACTATGGCTACACCTTC.

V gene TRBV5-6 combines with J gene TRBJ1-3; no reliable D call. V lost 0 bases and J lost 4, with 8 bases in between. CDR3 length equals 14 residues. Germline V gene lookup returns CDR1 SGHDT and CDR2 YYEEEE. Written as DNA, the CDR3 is TGTGCCAGCAGCTTGGAGCTTAAAGGAAACACCATATATTTT. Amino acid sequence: CASSLELKGNTIYF.

The CDR3 sequence: CASRRTSGNTIYF. CDR3 DNA: TGCGCCAGCAGGAGGACTAGCGGGAACACCATATATTTT. The gene calls are TRBV5-1 and TRBJ1-3, with D unresolved. Trimming shortened V by 5 bases and J by 7 bases, and 13 bases separated the two germline ends. The CDR3 is 13 residues long. Germline CDR1 SGHRS, CDR2 YFSETQ.

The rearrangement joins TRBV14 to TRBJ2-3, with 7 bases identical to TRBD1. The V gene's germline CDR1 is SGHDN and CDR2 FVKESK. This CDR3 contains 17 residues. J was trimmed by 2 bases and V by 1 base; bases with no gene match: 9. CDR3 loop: CASSQAIGGITTDTQYF. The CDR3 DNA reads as TGTGCCAGCAGCCAAGCGATAGGGGGCATAACCACAGATACGCAGTATTTT.

The CDR3 DNA is TGTGCCAGCAGCCAATTCCAGCGGGGAGACAATGAGCAGTTCTTC. It translates to CASSQFQRGDNEQFF. The chain couples TRBV4-2 to TRBJ2-1, with 7 positions matching TRBD2. This CDR3 spans 15 amino acids. Germline V CDR1 and CDR2: LGHNA, YNFKEQ. V trimming: 2 bases; J trimming: 5 bases; junction bases outside the gene matches: 6.

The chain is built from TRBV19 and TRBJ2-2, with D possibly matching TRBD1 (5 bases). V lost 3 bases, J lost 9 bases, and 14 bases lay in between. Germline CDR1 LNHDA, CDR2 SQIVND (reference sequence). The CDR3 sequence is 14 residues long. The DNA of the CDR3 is TGTGCCAGTAGTATGATCTGGGCAGGGAGGGAGCTGTTTTTT. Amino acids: CASSMIWAGRELFF. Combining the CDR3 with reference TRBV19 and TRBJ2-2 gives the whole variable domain DGGITQSPKYLFRKEGQNVTLSCEQNLNHDAMYWYRQDPGQGLRLIYYSQIVNDFQKGDIAEGYSVSREKKESFPLTVTSAQKNPTAFYLCASSMIWAGRELFFGEGSRLTVL.

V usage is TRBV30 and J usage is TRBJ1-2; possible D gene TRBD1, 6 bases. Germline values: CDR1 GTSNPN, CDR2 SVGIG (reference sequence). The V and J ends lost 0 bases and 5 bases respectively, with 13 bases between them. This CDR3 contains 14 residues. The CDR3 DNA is TGTGCCTGGAGTGTAGGGGGGGCGGGTTATGGCTACACCTTC. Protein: CAWSVGGAGYGYTF.

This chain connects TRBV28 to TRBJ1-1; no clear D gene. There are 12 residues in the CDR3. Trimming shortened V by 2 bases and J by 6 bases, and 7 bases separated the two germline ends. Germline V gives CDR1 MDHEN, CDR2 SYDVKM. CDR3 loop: CASSLMRAEAFF. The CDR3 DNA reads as TGTGCCAGCAGTTTAATGAGGGCTGAAGCTTTCTTT.

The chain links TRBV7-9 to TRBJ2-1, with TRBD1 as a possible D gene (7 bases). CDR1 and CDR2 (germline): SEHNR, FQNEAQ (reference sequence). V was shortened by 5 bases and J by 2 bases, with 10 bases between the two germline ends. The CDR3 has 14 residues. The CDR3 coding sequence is TGTGCCAGCAGCCCAGGGGGGCCCTACAATGAGCAGTTCTTC. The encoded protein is CASSPGGPYNEQFF.

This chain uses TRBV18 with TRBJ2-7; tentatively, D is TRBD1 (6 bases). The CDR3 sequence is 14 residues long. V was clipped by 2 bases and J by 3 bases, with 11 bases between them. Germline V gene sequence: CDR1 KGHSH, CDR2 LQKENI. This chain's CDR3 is CASSPGRQDYEQYF. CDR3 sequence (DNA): TGTGCCAGCTCACCAGGGCGACAGGACTACGAGCAGTACTTC. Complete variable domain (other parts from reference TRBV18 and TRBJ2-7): NAGVMQNPRHLVRRRGQEARLRCSPMKGHSHVYWYRQLPEEGLKFMVYLQKENIIDESGMPKERFSAEFPKEGPSILRIQQVVRGDSAAYFCASSPGRQDYEQYFGPGTRLTVT.

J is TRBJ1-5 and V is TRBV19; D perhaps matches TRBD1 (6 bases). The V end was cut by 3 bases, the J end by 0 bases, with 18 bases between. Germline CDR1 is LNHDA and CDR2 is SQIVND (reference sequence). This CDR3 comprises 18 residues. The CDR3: CASSIFRGRSFSNQPQHF. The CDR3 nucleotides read TGTGCCAGTAGTATTTTCAGGGGCCGGTCGTTTAGCAATCAGCCCCAGCATTTT.

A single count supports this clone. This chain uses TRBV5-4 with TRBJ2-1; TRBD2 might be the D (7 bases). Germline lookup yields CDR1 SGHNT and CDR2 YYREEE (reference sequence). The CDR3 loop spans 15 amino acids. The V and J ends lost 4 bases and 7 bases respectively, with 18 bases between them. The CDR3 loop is CASSGGAKPPNEQFF. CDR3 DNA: TGTGCCAGCAGCGGGGGGGCCAAACCCCCAAATGAGCAGTTCTTC. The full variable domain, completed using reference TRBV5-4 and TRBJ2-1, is ETGVTQSPTHLIKTRGQQVTLRCSSQSGHNTVSWYQQALGQGPQFIFQYYREEENGRGNFPPRFSGLQFPNYSSELNVNALELDDSALYLCASSGGAKPPNEQFFGPGTRLTVL.